Listed below are T cell receptor beta chains from one sample, sequenced in a study of CD8 T cells in ankylosing spondylitis. From the 5' RACE reads, TCRdb called clonotypes with MiXCR, one entry per CDR3 protein. The profile shows hundreds of thousands of distinct CDR3 sequences, roughly a quarter of them singletons. The sequencing sample was made of blood, either unsorted or a sorted T cell fraction (not recorded which). The receptor set was obtained from a male donor with ankylosing spondylitis. Both conserved end residues are part of each CDR3. D genes are given only for firm matches. For some rows the clone size is stated as once, few or many, or as a class when expanded; others skip it.

TRBV20-1	few	TRBD2	TRBJ2-3	16	TGCAGTGCTAGAGATGGCGGGAGGGCCAACACAGATACGCAGTATTTT	CSARDGGRANTDTQYF
TRBV3-1	NA	TRBD1	TRBJ1-6	14	TGTGCCAGCAGCCCTGGACAGGCTAATTCACCCCTCCACTTT	CASSPGQANSPLHF
TRBV6-1	NA	TRBD1	TRBJ1-5	14	TGTGCCAGCACCCGACAGGGGGATGTTCAGCCCCAGCATTTT	CASTRQGDVQPQHF
TRBV12-3/TRBV12-4	few	NA	TRBJ1-5	14	TGTGCCAGCCAGTCCACAGGGTCGGAACAGCCCCAGCATTTT	CASQSTGSEQPQHF
TRBV6-5	NA	NA	TRBJ2-5	15	TGTGCCAGCAGTTTTGGTCGGACCCCGGGAGAGACCCAGTACTTC	CASSFGRTPGETQYF
TRBV24-1	NA	NA	TRBJ1-4	17	TGTGCCACCAGTGATTTGCTCCCCACGTCCTGGAGGGAAAAACTGTTTTTT	CATSDLLPTSWREKLFF
TRBV6-1	NA	TRBD1	TRBJ1-1	14	TGTGCCAGCAGTGCTACAGGGGGGAACACTGAAGCTTTCTTT	CASSATGGNTEAFF
TRBV7-9	few	NA	TRBJ2-1	14	TGTGCCAGCAGAAGGGGGAGTGAGACGGATGAGCAGTTCTTC	CASRRGSETDEQFF
TRBV5-1	few	NA	TRBJ2-3	15	TGCGCCAGCAGCTCAGGGACGACTAGCACAGATACGCAGTATTTT	CASSSGTTSTDTQYF
TRBV4-2	few	NA	TRBJ2-5	14	TGTGCCAGCAGCCAAGTTGGGGGGAGAGAGACCCAGTACTTC	CASSQVGGRETQYF
TRBV20-1	once	NA	TRBJ1-5	13	TGCAGTGCTAGAGGGCAGGTCGATCAGCCCCAGCATTTT	CSARGQVDQPQHF
TRBV10-3	few	TRBD2	TRBJ2-1	14	TGTGCCATCAGTGAGAAGCGGGAAGGTGGTGAGCAGTTCTTC	CAISEKREGGEQFF
TRBV29-1	NA	NA	TRBJ2-1	11	TGCAGCGTATTAGCGTACAATGAGCAGTTCTTC	CSVLAYNEQFF
TRBV7-2	once	NA	TRBJ1-2	13	TGTGCCAGCAGCCCCGGGAAGTATAATGGCTACACCTTC	CASSPGKYNGYTF
TRBV7-2	many	NA	TRBJ1-1	14	TGCGCCAGCAGCTTGGCGGGGGGGAACACTGAAGCTTTCTTT	CASSLAGGNTEAFF
TRBV5-1	NA	NA	TRBJ2-3	15	TGCGCCAGCAGCTTGGACAGGCCGAGGACAGATACGCAGTATTTT	CASSLDRPRTDTQYF
TRBV5-6	NA	TRBD1	TRBJ2-5	13	TGTGCCAGCAGGACAGGGGCGGGGGAGACCCAGTACTTC	CASRTGAGETQYF
TRBV7-2	NA	TRBD1	TRBJ2-1	14	TGTGCCAGCAGCCCAGGGGGTTGGGACAATGAGCAGTTCTTC	CASSPGGWDNEQFF
TRBV12-3/TRBV12-4	few	TRBD1	TRBJ2-3	16	TGTGCCAGCAGTACCGGGACAGACACCTTCACAGATACGCAGTATTTT	CASSTGTDTFTDTQYF
TRBV13	NA	NA	TRBJ2-2	14	TGTGCCAGCAGCTTAGGGTCCTACACCGGGGAGCTGTTTTTT	CASSLGSYTGELFF
TRBV7-2	NA	NA	TRBJ2-7	15	TGTGCCAGCAGCTTAGACCCAAACCCAACCTACGAGCAGTACTTC	CASSLDPNPTYEQYF
TRBV24-1	NA	TRBD2	TRBJ2-1	15	TGTGCCACCAGTCTTCCGGGACTAGCGGGAGTTGAGCAGTTCTTC	CATSLPGLAGVEQFF
TRBV10-3	once	NA	TRBJ2-6	20	TGTGCCATCAGTGAGTCAATTCTAGGGGACTCCCGCTCTGGGGCCAACGTCCTGACTTTC	CAISESILGDSRSGANVLTF
TRBV7-8	NA	TRBD1	TRBJ1-6	16	TGTGCCAGCAGCTTATTAAACAGGGGCCCTAATTCACCCCTCCACTTT	CASSLLNRGPNSPLHF
TRBV20-1	NA	NA	TRBJ2-3	14	TGCAGTGCTAGAGGTAGCTTGAGCACAGATACGCAGTATTTT	CSARGSLSTDTQYF
TRBV3-1	few	NA	TRBJ1-5	15	TGTGCCAGCAGCCAAGATGGGAGTGGGGTTCAGCCCCAGCATTTT	CASSQDGSGVQPQHF
TRBV20-1	NA	TRBD2	TRBJ2-3	15	TGCAGTGCTAGAGAGCCTAGCGGAGACACAGATACGCAGTATTTT	CSAREPSGDTDTQYF
TRBV5-4	NA	NA	TRBJ1-4	16	TGTGCCAGCAGCTTGGCGGGGCAGGGACCAAATGAAAAACTGTTTTTT	CASSLAGQGPNEKLFF
TRBV7-2	NA	NA	TRBJ2-7	11	TGTGCCAGCAGCAGGAGTGAAGAGCAGTACTTC	CASSRSEEQYF
TRBV19	few	TRBD1	TRBJ2-1	16	TGTGCCAGTAGTCCAGGACAGGGGGGCTCCTACAATGAGCAGTTCTTC	CASSPGQGGSYNEQFF
TRBV2	few	NA	TRBJ1-1	16	TGTGCCAGCAGTGAAGCACGAGGAGCCGAGGGCACTGAAGCTTTCTTT	CASSEARGAEGTEAFF
TRBV7-9	few	NA	TRBJ2-3	15	TGTGCCAGCAGCTTAGTTTCAGGCCGGTTCCATACGCAGTATTTT	CASSLVSGRFHTQYF
TRBV6-1	few	NA	TRBJ1-5	15	TGTGCCAGCAGGTCGGGACACTTTAGCAATCAGCCCCAGCATTTT	CASRSGHFSNQPQHF
TRBV12-3/TRBV12-4	few	TRBD1	TRBJ2-5	16	TGTGCCAGCAGTTTTTGGACAGGGGGGGGGATGGAGACCCAGTACTTC	CASSFWTGGGMETQYF
TRBV7-8	once	NA	TRBJ2-3	14	TGTGCCAGCAGCGGGCTTGGAGGTGGTGATACGCAGTATTTT	CASSGLGGGDTQYF
TRBV5-1	few	TRBD2	TRBJ2-5	16	TGCGCCAGCAGCCCCTCGGGACTAGCGGGAGGAGAGACCCAGTACTTC	CASSPSGLAGGETQYF
TRBV3-1	few	NA	TRBJ2-7	12	TGTGCCAGCAGCCAAAACATGAGGGAGCAGTACTTC	CASSQNMREQYF
TRBV5-1	NA	NA	TRBJ1-1	13	TGCGCCAGCAGCTTGTGGTGGGGCACTGAAGCTTTCTTT	CASSLWWGTEAFF
TRBV4-2	many	NA	TRBJ2-1	11	TGTGCCAGCAGCCAAGACAATGAGCAGTTCTTC	CASSQDNEQFF
TRBV10-3	NA	TRBD1	TRBJ1-2	13	TGTGCCATCACCGGGGACAGGGGGAGCGGCTACACCTTC	CAITGDRGSGYTF
TRBV20-1	NA	NA	TRBJ1-2	13	TGCAGTGCACCGGACCTAACTAACTATGGCTACACCTTC	CSAPDLTNYGYTF
TRBV12-3/TRBV12-4	many	NA	TRBJ2-5	14	TGTGCCAGCAGCCAAGGGACACCACAAGAGACCCAGTACTTC	CASSQGTPQETQYF
TRBV20-1	NA	NA	TRBJ1-2	15	TGCAGTGCTAGCTCCGGGGGGGTATTGAACTATGGCTACACCTTC	CSASSGGVLNYGYTF
TRBV11-1	few	NA	TRBJ2-1	20	TGTGCCAGCAGCTTGTTGCCGCGGTACGGGAGTCTTAGCTCCTACAATGAGCAGTTCTTC	CASSLLPRYGSLSSYNEQFF
TRBV20-1	NA	TRBD2	TRBJ2-3	13	TGCAGTGCTAGCGGGAGGACCGCAGATACGCAGTATTTT	CSASGRTADTQYF
TRBV5-1	NA	TRBD2	TRBJ2-5	16	TGCGCCAGCAGCTTCCCTAGCGGGAGTAGTACGGAGACCCAGTACTTC	CASSFPSGSSTETQYF
TRBV29-1	NA	TRBD1	TRBJ1-1	12	TGCAGCGTTGTTAGACAGGGCCCTGAAGCTTTCTTT	CSVVRQGPEAFF
TRBV20-1	many	TRBD1	TRBJ2-3	15	TGCAGTGCTAGGGCGGGACAGGGGAGCCCAGATACGCAGTATTTT	CSARAGQGSPDTQYF
TRBV29-1	NA	NA	TRBJ2-3	12	TGCAGCGCTGGAGGCTTCACAGATACGCAGTATTTT	CSAGGFTDTQYF
TRBV7-8	NA	NA	TRBJ1-1	14	TGTGCCAGCAGACCAATCGGGAAGGTAACTGAAGCTTTCTTT	CASRPIGKVTEAFF
TRBV5-1	NA	TRBD1	TRBJ1-1	14	TGCGCCAGCAGCACTCGCCAGGGGGGCTATGAAGCTTTCTTT	CASSTRQGGYEAFF